These T cell receptor beta chains were read from a single sample in a study of immune evolution from preneoplasia to lung adenocarcinoma. TCRdb keeps only in-frame clones here, not all; method: immunoSEQ multiplex PCR. The sample carries 9,500 to 15,000 clones, 85% recorded once. Sequences were obtained from FFPE tissue from an adenomatous hyperplasia lung lesion. Receptors originate from a person aged 45 to 69 with lung adenocarcinoma. Each CDR3 is given with its conserved first and last residue. Fields, in order: D gene, J gene, V gene, clone size, CDR3 DNA, CDR3 protein. The D gene is left open where the match is weak. Clone size is not always given. Where it is, it says once, few, many or a class for expanded clones.

D gene: .; J gene: TRBJ2-5; V gene: TRBV11-3; clone size: .; CDR3 DNA: TGTGCCAGCAGCCCTGGGCAGCGGCCAGAGACCCAGTACTTC; CDR3 protein: CASSPGQRPETQYF
D gene: .; J gene: TRBJ1-2; V gene: TRBV15; clone size: .; CDR3 DNA: TGTGCCACCAGCAGAGATCGCGATCCGGGGATCTATGGCTACACCTTC; CDR3 protein: CATSRDRDPGIYGYTF
D gene: .; J gene: TRBJ1-4; V gene: TRBV7-9; clone size: .; CDR3 DNA: TGTGCCAGCAGCTTAACGCGCGGAGCAACTAATGAAAAACTGTTTTTT; CDR3 protein: CASSLTRGATNEKLFF
D gene: TRBD1; J gene: TRBJ2-3; V gene: TRBV5-4; clone size: .; CDR3 DNA: TGTGCCAGCACCCAGGGTCCCGGGACAGCATCTTGGGGCACAGATACGCAGTATTTT; CDR3 protein: CASTQGPGTASWGTDTQYF
D gene: TRBD2; J gene: TRBJ2-1; V gene: TRBV28; clone size: .; CDR3 DNA: TGTGCCAGCAGTTTAACGCATGTTCCTAGCGGGAGTCCCTCCACCTACAATGAGCAGTTCTTC; CDR3 protein: CASSLTHVPSGSPSTYNEQFF
D gene: TRBD2; J gene: TRBJ2-1; V gene: TRBV11-3; clone size: .; CDR3 DNA: TGTGCCAGCAGCATCGGACTAGCGGGAATCAATGAGCAGTTCTTC; CDR3 protein: CASSIGLAGINEQFF
D gene: TRBD2; J gene: TRBJ2-2; V gene: TRBV2; clone size: .; CDR3 DNA: TGTACCAGCAGTGATGGCGGGAGAACCTCCGGGGAGCTGTTTTTT; CDR3 protein: CTSSDGGRTSGELFF
D gene: .; J gene: TRBJ1-1; V gene: TRBV15; clone size: .; CDR3 DNA: TGTGCCACCAGCAGAGACGGGGCAGGGATGGCTGAAGCTTTCTTT; CDR3 protein: CATSRDGAGMAEAFF
D gene: TRBD1; J gene: TRBJ1-2; V gene: TRBV5-1; clone size: .; CDR3 DNA: TGCGCCAGCAGCTGGGGGACAGGGGGCTCTGGCTACACCTTC; CDR3 protein: CASSWGTGGSGYTF
D gene: .; J gene: TRBJ1-5; V gene: TRBV7-2; clone size: .; CDR3 DNA: TGTGCCAGCAGCTTAGATGGGGGGCGGCAGCCCCAGCATTTT; CDR3 protein: CASSLDGGRQPQHF
D gene: .; J gene: TRBJ2-6; V gene: TRBV2; clone size: .; CDR3 DNA: TGTGCCGCATCCCTAGATACTGGGGCCAACGTCCTGACTTTC; CDR3 protein: CAASLDTGANVLTF
D gene: TRBD1; J gene: TRBJ2-1; V gene: TRBV18; clone size: .; CDR3 DNA: TGTGCCAGCTCACCACAGGACAGGGAATCCTACAATGAGCAGTTCTTC; CDR3 protein: CASSPQDRESYNEQFF
D gene: TRBD2; J gene: TRBJ2-7; V gene: TRBV11-3; clone size: .; CDR3 DNA: TGTGCCAGCAGCTTATGGGCGGGAGGGAGCTACGAGCAGTACTTC; CDR3 protein: CASSLWAGGSYEQYF
D gene: TRBD1; J gene: TRBJ2-1; V gene: TRBV18; clone size: .; CDR3 DNA: TGTGCCAGCTCACTCCCCGGGACAGGGCTCAATGAGCAGTTCTTC; CDR3 protein: CASSLPGTGLNEQFF
D gene: .; J gene: TRBJ2-1; V gene: TRBV19; clone size: .; CDR3 DNA: TGTGCCAGTAGTATCTTCCCCGCCTCCTACAATGAGCAGTTCTTC; CDR3 protein: CASSIFPASYNEQFF
D gene: .; J gene: TRBJ2-1; V gene: TRBV11-2; clone size: .; CDR3 DNA: TGTGCCAGCAGCCCCCAGATCGGGAGTAATGAGCAGTTCTTC; CDR3 protein: CASSPQIGSNEQFF
D gene: .; J gene: TRBJ1-1; V gene: TRBV30; clone size: .; CDR3 DNA: TGTGCCTGGCAACAGGGTATGAGGGCTGAAGCTTTCTTT; CDR3 protein: CAWQQGMRAEAFF
D gene: TRBD1; J gene: TRBJ1-4; V gene: TRBV2; clone size: .; CDR3 DNA: TGTGCCAGCAGTCGACAGGGGGCGATAAGAGAAAAACTGTTTTTT; CDR3 protein: CASSRQGAIREKLFF
D gene: .; J gene: TRBJ2-7; V gene: TRBV7-8; clone size: once; CDR3 DNA: TGTGCCAGCATCCTCGGGGACGAGCAGTACTTC; CDR3 protein: CASILGDEQYF
D gene: .; J gene: TRBJ1-1; V gene: TRBV5-6; clone size: .; CDR3 DNA: TGTGCCAGCAGCCTAACTGGTCGGGGAGCTTTCTTT; CDR3 protein: CASSLTGRGAFF
D gene: .; J gene: TRBJ1-1; V gene: TRBV2; clone size: .; CDR3 DNA: TGTGCCAGCCAGAGCGGGCCGAACACTGAAGCTTTCTTT; CDR3 protein: CASQSGPNTEAFF
D gene: .; J gene: TRBJ2-6; V gene: TRBV30; clone size: .; CDR3 DNA: TGTGCCGGAGGGACAGCTGGGGCCAACGTCCTGACTTTC; CDR3 protein: CAGGTAGANVLTF
D gene: .; J gene: TRBJ1-4; V gene: TRBV30; clone size: .; CDR3 DNA: TGTGCCTGGAGTGAAACGGGAGGGTTGGGTGAAAAACTGTTTTTT; CDR3 protein: CAWSETGGLGEKLFF
D gene: .; J gene: TRBJ2-3; V gene: TRBV18; clone size: .; CDR3 DNA: TGTGCCAGCTCATACAGGGACACAGATACGCAGTATTTT; CDR3 protein: CASSYRDTDTQYF
D gene: .; J gene: TRBJ2-7; V gene: TRBV28; clone size: .; CDR3 DNA: TGTGCCACCTTGGACAGTTTGGGCTACGAGCAGTACTTC; CDR3 protein: CATLDSLGYEQYF
D gene: .; J gene: TRBJ1-2; V gene: TRBV25-1; clone size: .; CDR3 DNA: TGTGCCAGCAGCCTTAACGACGGGTATGGCTACACCTTC; CDR3 protein: CASSLNDGYGYTF
D gene: TRBD1; J gene: TRBJ1-1; V gene: TRBV7-9; clone size: .; CDR3 DNA: TGTGCCAGCAGAAAGACAGGGAATGGAGCTTTCTTT; CDR3 protein: CASRKTGNGAFF
D gene: .; J gene: TRBJ2-1; V gene: TRBV15; clone size: .; CDR3 DNA: TGTGCCACCAGCAGAGCGGGGGCGGCCCTCAATGAGCAGTTCTTC; CDR3 protein: CATSRAGAALNEQFF
D gene: .; J gene: TRBJ2-5; V gene: TRBV30; clone size: .; CDR3 DNA: TGTGCCTGGAACGAGGGACTCAAGAAAGAGACCCAGTACTTC; CDR3 protein: CAWNEGLKKETQYF
D gene: TRBD1; J gene: TRBJ1-1; V gene: TRBV30; clone size: .; CDR3 DNA: TGTGCCTGGAGGCAGGGGGAGAACACTGAAGCTTTCTTT; CDR3 protein: CAWRQGENTEAFF
D gene: TRBD1; J gene: TRBJ2-5; V gene: TRBV11-3; clone size: .; CDR3 DNA: TGTGCCAGCAGCTGGGACAGCTTCCAAGAGACCCAGTACTTC; CDR3 protein: CASSWDSFQETQYF
D gene: .; J gene: TRBJ2-5; V gene: TRBV9; clone size: .; CDR3 DNA: TGTGCCAGCAGCCCCTTGGACGGATTAGCGGAGACCCAGTACTTC; CDR3 protein: CASSPLDGLAETQYF
D gene: .; J gene: TRBJ1-1; V gene: TRBV29-1; clone size: .; CDR3 DNA: TGCAGCGTTGTTCCTTACACTGAAGCTTTCTTT; CDR3 protein: CSVVPYTEAFF
D gene: TRBD2; J gene: TRBJ2-1; V gene: TRBV9; clone size: .; CDR3 DNA: TGTGTCAGCAGCGTAGTTGGGACTAGTGTTGAGCAGTTCTTC; CDR3 protein: CVSSVVGTSVEQFF
D gene: .; J gene: TRBJ2-1; V gene: TRBV18; clone size: .; CDR3 DNA: TGTGCCAGCTCACCGCGCCGTGGTGAGCAGTTCTTC; CDR3 protein: CASSPRRGEQFF
D gene: TRBD1; J gene: TRBJ1-5; V gene: TRBV19; clone size: .; CDR3 DNA: TGTGCCAGTAGTCCAAACCCCAGCAGGGGGCTAGTTCAGCCCCAGCATTTT; CDR3 protein: CASSPNPSRGLVQPQHF
D gene: .; J gene: TRBJ2-1; V gene: TRBV19; clone size: .; CDR3 DNA: TGTGCCAGTAGTAGGGGGGACGACAATGAGCAGTTCTTC; CDR3 protein: CASSRGDDNEQFF
D gene: .; J gene: TRBJ2-7; V gene: TRBV7-9; clone size: .; CDR3 DNA: TGTGCCAGCAGCTTAGCGGTAACCTACGAGCAGTACTTC; CDR3 protein: CASSLAVTYEQYF
D gene: .; J gene: TRBJ1-1; V gene: TRBV6-5; clone size: .; CDR3 DNA: TGTGCCAGCAGTTATGTGGAGAACACTGAAGCTTTCTTT; CDR3 protein: CASSYVENTEAFF
D gene: TRBD1; J gene: TRBJ1-2; V gene: TRBV11-3; clone size: .; CDR3 DNA: TGTGCCAGCAGCTGGGGACAGGGGAGGAACTATGGCTACACCTTC; CDR3 protein: CASSWGQGRNYGYTF
D gene: .; J gene: TRBJ1-4; V gene: TRBV5-1; clone size: .; CDR3 DNA: TGCGCCAGCAGCTTGGAGACAGGCGCTAATGAAAAACTGTTTTTT; CDR3 protein: CASSLETGANEKLFF
D gene: .; J gene: TRBJ2-7; V gene: TRBV9; clone size: .; CDR3 DNA: TGTGCCAGCAGCCAAGAACCGGGAGTGATTAACGAGCAGTACTTC; CDR3 protein: CASSQEPGVINEQYF
D gene: TRBD2; J gene: TRBJ2-1; V gene: TRBV7-9; clone size: .; CDR3 DNA: TGTGCCAGCAGCCTACGGACTAGCGGGGAGTACAATGAGCAGTTCTTC; CDR3 protein: CASSLRTSGEYNEQFF
D gene: .; J gene: TRBJ1-4; V gene: TRBV29-1; clone size: .; CDR3 DNA: TGCAGCGTTGAAGAAAGAGGGAAAGGCGGAAAACTGTTTTTT; CDR3 protein: CSVEERGKGGKLFF
D gene: TRBD1; J gene: TRBJ1-2; V gene: TRBV5-1; clone size: few; CDR3 DNA: TGCGCCAGCAGCCGGGACAGGTTTGATGGCTACACCTTC; CDR3 protein: CASSRDRFDGYTF
D gene: TRBD1; J gene: TRBJ1-2; V gene: TRBV25-1; clone size: .; CDR3 DNA: TGTGCCAGCAGTCTGGGACAGAGAAACTATGGCTACACCTTC; CDR3 protein: CASSLGQRNYGYTF
D gene: .; J gene: TRBJ2-1; V gene: TRBV29-1; clone size: few; CDR3 DNA: TGCAGCGTATCGACAGGCTACAATGAGCAGTTCTTC; CDR3 protein: CSVSTGYNEQFF
D gene: TRBD2; J gene: TRBJ2-5; V gene: TRBV2; clone size: .; CDR3 DNA: TGTGCCAGCAGTGAAGTGCGAGCGGGAGGAGAGACCCAGTACTTC; CDR3 protein: CASSEVRAGGETQYF
D gene: TRBD2; J gene: TRBJ2-2; V gene: TRBV7-8; clone size: .; CDR3 DNA: TGTGCCAGCAGCTCAACGGGACTAGCGGGAGCGAACACCGGGGAGCTGTTTTTT; CDR3 protein: CASSSTGLAGANTGELFF
D gene: .; J gene: TRBJ2-7; V gene: TRBV5-5; clone size: .; CDR3 DNA: TGTGCCAGCAGCTTGTCGGCGAATTTTCTATACGAGCAGTACTTC; CDR3 protein: CASSLSANFLYEQYF
D gene: TRBD2; J gene: TRBJ2-1; V gene: TRBV10-1; clone size: .; CDR3 DNA: TGCGCCAGCAGTGAGCGGGAGGGTCGGAATGAGCAGTTCTTC; CDR3 protein: CASSEREGRNEQFF
D gene: .; J gene: TRBJ1-1; V gene: TRBV6-5; clone size: few; CDR3 DNA: TGTGCCAGCAGCCTCGGAGGGCTAGGGAACACTGAAGCTTTCTTT; CDR3 protein: CASSLGGLGNTEAFF